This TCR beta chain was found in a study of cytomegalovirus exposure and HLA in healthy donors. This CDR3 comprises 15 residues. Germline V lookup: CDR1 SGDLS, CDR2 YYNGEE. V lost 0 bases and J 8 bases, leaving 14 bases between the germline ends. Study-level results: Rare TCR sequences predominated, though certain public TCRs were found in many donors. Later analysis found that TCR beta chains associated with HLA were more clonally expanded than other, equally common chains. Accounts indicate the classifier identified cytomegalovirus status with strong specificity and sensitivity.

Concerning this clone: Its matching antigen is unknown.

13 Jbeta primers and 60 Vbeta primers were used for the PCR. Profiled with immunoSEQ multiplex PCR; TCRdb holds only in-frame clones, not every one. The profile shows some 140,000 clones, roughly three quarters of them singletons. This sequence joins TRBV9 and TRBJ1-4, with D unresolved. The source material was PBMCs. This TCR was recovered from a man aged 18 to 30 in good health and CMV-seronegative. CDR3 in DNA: TGTGCCAGCAGCGTAGAGGCCGGAGTAAGGGAAAAACTGTTTTTT. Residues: CASSVEAGVREKLFF.